This T cell receptor (beta chain) is from a study of multiple sclerosis patients with progressive multifocal leukoencephalopathy. Regarding the study as a whole: No common TRBV or TRBJ usage or pairing appeared at PML. Most PML patients had lower entropy, suggesting less diverse TRB repertoires.

This CDR3 contains 15 residues. Per the germline V gene, CDR1 is SGHAT and CDR2 is FQNNGV. The V segment lost 5 bases and the J segment 0 bases; nucleotides outside the gene matches: 3. Time point: time of PML onset. Natalizumab-treated patients developed PML between about 16 and 60 months into natalizumab therapy. All PML patients were female, and all patients had earlier interferon beta. Sequencing was performed with immunoSEQ multiplex PCR; in TCRdb, only in-frame clones are kept and a portion is missing. The table lists 25,000 to 35,000 clones, less than 90% of them singletons, with around 2.9% in the top ten. On this clone itself: Its antigen is as yet unknown.

Sample: PBMCs, taken from a patient treated with natalizumab. The rearrangement joins TRBV11-2 to TRBJ2-7; 11 bases agree with TRBD2. This TCR was sampled from a human donor with progressive multifocal leukoencephalopathy. This CDR3 reads CASSATSGSSYEQYF. The CDR3 DNA sequence: TGTGCCAGCAGCGCCACTAGCGGGAGCTCCTACGAGCAGTACTTC.